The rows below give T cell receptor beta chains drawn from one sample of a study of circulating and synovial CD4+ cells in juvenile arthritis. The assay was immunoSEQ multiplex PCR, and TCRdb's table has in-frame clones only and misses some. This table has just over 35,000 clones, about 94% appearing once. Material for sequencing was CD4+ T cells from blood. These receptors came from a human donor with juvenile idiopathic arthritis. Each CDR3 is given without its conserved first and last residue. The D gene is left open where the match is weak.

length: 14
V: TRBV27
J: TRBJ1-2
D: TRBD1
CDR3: ASSPAGTGVFYGYT

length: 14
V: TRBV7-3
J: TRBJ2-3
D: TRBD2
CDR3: ASSHSSGGTKDTQY

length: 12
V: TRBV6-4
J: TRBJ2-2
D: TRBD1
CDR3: ASRPTGATGELF

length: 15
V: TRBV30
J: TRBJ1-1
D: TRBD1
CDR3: AWSVRFAGTGHTEAF

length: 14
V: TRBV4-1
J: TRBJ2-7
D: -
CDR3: ASSQGKRLSSYEQY

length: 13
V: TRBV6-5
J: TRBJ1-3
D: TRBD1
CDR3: ASSYDRASGNTIY

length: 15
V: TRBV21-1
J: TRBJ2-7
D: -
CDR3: ASSKVGGLAGGHEQY

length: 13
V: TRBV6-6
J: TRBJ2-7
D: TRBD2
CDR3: ASSPAGGLSYEQY

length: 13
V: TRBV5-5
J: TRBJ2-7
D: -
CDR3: ASSLWGGSHFEQY

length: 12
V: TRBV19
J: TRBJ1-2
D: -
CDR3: ASTPRGGSRGYT

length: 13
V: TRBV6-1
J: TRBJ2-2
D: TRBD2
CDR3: ASRIAGGPTGELF

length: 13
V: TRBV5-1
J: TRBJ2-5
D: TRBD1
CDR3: ASSLDETGEGTQY

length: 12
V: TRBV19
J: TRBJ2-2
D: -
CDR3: ATEARQLTGELF

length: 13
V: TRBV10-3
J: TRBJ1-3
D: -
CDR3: AISEAGGRVNTIY

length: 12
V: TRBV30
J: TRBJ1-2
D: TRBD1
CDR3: AWRLTGGLYGYT

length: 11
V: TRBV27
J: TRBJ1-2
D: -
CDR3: ASSGLLSYGYT

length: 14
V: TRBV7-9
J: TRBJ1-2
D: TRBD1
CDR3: ASSLAPGQGHYGYT

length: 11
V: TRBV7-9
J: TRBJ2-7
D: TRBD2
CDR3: ASSSQAGGEQY

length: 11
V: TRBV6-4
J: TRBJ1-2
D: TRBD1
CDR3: ASNGTAPISYT

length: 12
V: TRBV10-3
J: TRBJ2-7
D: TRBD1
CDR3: AISESGQGHEQY

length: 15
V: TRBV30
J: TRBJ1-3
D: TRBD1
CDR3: AWSPLLTGGPGNTIY

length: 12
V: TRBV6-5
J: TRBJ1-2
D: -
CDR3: ASSPARDAYGYT

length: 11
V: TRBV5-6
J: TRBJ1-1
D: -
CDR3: ASSTRDIFSAF

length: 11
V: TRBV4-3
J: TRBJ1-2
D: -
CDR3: ASSTSRFYGYT

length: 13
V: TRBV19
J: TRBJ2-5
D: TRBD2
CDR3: ASSTGTSGVETQY

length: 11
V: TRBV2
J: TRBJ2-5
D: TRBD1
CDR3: ASDRGWGETQY